This TCR beta chain was obtained from a study of chemoradiotherapy in HPV16-positive cancers. Study results and limitations: HPV-specific T cells were functionally defined from only a couple of HPV16-positive patients. In HPV16-positive patients, HPV-responsive T-cell expansion tracked better recurrence-free survival. Non-HPV-specific T cells did not expand in tumors during treatment, whereas candidate HPV-specific clones and E7-related motifs did.

Concerning this clone: The antigen is not known.

Samples were taken several times over chemoradiotherapy. The J segment lost 7 bases and the V segment lost 1 base, leaving 8 bases of the junction unmatched. This CDR3 contains 16 residues. Germline values: CDR1 SGHAT, CDR2 FQNNGV. Data came from immunoSEQ multiplex PCR; TCRdb stores just in-frame clones and leaves some out. The table lists 20,000 to 25,000 clones, more than 70% of them singletons. This sample comprised blood, obtained from a patient who underwent chemoradiotherapy. J is TRBJ2-1 and V is TRBV11-2; 9 bases fit TRBD1. The source is a human donor with HPV-associated anogenital cancer. CDR3 residues: CASSLVGTGPKNEQFF. As DNA, the CDR3 is TGTGCCAGCAGCTTAGTGGGGACAGGGCCCAAAAATGAGCAGTTCTTC.